This T cell receptor (beta chain) was sequenced in a study of brain T cells in children with intractable seizures. The CDR3 has 15 amino acids. Germline V CDR1 and CDR2: LNHNV, YYDKDF (reference sequence). Trimming at V came to 7 bases and at J to 3 bases, leaving 6 bases not matched to a gene. Time point of the sample: blood from clinic visit 5 months post-surgery; TSC patient then seizure free. Surgery cases with the highest brain T cell transcript signatures were chosen for sequencing. Patients received at least one anti-epileptic drug before surgery. Profiled with immunoSEQ multiplex PCR; TCRdb holds only in-frame clones, not every one. The sample has 340,000 or so clones; 93% are singletons.

The chain links TRBV15 to TRBJ2-5, with 12 bases aligning to TRBD2. This sample comprised peripheral blood, obtained roughly 5 months after surgery. The sequence derives from a boy younger than two with tuberous sclerosis and intractable seizures. The chain's CDR3 is CATILAGGREETQYF. The CDR3 bases are TGTGCCACCATACTAGCGGGGGGTCGAGAAGAGACCCAGTACTTC.